The clone carrying this T cell receptor beta chain was seen only a few times. These data are taken from a study of blood T cell repertoires in COVID-19. For the study at large: COVID-19 samples from acute and convalescent phases originated in the United States, Italy and Spain. T cells, B-cell-depleted T cells, or PBMCs supplied cDNA or gDNA.

Study processing details: Amplification of reference gene primers was used by the study to estimate nucleated cell counts. The repertoire was sequenced with immunoSEQ multiplex PCR; TCRdb's copy has only in-frame clones and lacks some. V and J calls and clone size come straight from that table; D and trimming were deduced from the DNA. Among approximately 310,000 clones, around 87% were seen once, and the ten largest hold approximately 7.8%. V was pared by 2 bases and J by 5 bases, with 9 bases between. Germline V gene data show CDR1 as SGHTA and CDR2 as FQGNSA. The CDR3 length is 13 residues. The source is a woman aged 45 to 65 who had recovered from COVID-19. V and J are TRBV7-2 and TRBJ1-1; possible D gene TRBD1, 5 bases. Sequencing was done on a sample of peripheral blood. CDR3 residues: CASSLSRATEAFF. The CDR3 coding sequence is TGTGCCAGCAGCTTATCCAGGGCGACTGAAGCTTTCTTT.